One sample yielded the 13 T cell receptor beta chains listed below, sequenced in a study of blood T cell repertoires in COVID-19. Libraries were prepared by immunoSEQ multiplex PCR; TCRdb keeps only in-frame clonotypes and omits some of them. The profile shows 130,000 to 150,000 clones, 85% to 90% of them singletons. The sequenced sample consisted of PBMCs or T cells enriched from blood (not recorded which). The receptors shown here come from a woman aged 25 to 39 with acute COVID-19.

V and J are TRBV19 and TRBJ2-7; 12 positions match TRBD2. Germline V gene data show CDR1 as LNHDA and CDR2 as SQIVND (reference sequence). V lost 3 bases to trimming and J lost 0 bases; unmatched junction nucleotides: 9. The CDR3 spans 18 residues. This CDR3 is CASSMARTSGANSYEQYF. Here the CDR3 DNA reads TGTGCCAGTAGTATGGCTCGGACTAGCGGGGCAAACTCCTACGAGCAGTACTTC.

The chain combines TRBV7-2 with TRBJ2-5; D uncertain. V gave up 3 bases and J gave up 1 base, with 9 bases separating them. The CDR3 covers 14 residues. CDR1 is SGHTA and CDR2 is FQGNSA in the germline V gene. The CDR3 region is CASSFRSFQETQYF. The CDR3 coding sequence is TGTGCCAGCAGCTTTAGGAGTTTCCAAGAGACCCAGTACTTC.

CDR3 sequence reads: CASSQATGLLADYEQYF. The CDR3 DNA reads TGCGCCAGCAGCCAGGCTACAGGGTTGCTAGCCGACTACGAGCAGTACTTC. The chain is built from TRBV4-1 and TRBJ2-7; tentative D call: TRBD1 (6 bases). With 3 bases removed from V and 3 bases from J, the gap between germline ends came to 21 bases. The germline V gene has CDR1 MGHRA and CDR2 YSYEKL. The CDR3 contains 17 residues.

The rearrangement uses TRBV5-1 and TRBJ2-3, with D possibly TRBD1 on 7 matching bases. The V end was cut by 4 bases, the J end by 11 bases, with 26 bases between. CDR3 size: 16 residues. The germline gives CDR1 SGHRS, CDR2 YFSETQ. CDR3 amino acids: CASSPIGQVREPGQYF. For the CDR3, the DNA is TGCGCCAGCAGCCCGATCGGACAGGTCCGGGAGCCCGGGCAGTATTTT. The complete variable domain, with remaining parts taken from reference TRBV5-1 and TRBJ2-3, reads KAGVTQTPRYLIKTRGQQVTLSCSPISGHRSVSWYQQTPGQGLQFLFEYFSETQRNKGNFPGRFSGRQFSNSRSEMNVSTLELGDSALYLCASSPIGQVREPGQYFGPGTRLTVL.

The chain is built from TRBV6-6 and TRBJ2-3; weak D call: TRBD1 (5 bases). Germline V gene lookup returns CDR1 MNHNY and CDR2 SVGAGI (reference sequence). This CDR3 is built from 15 residues. Trimming left V 3 bases short and J 1 base short, with 11 bases between. The chain's CDR3 is CASSYGQGGTDTQYF. In DNA, the CDR3 is TGTGCCAGCAGTTATGGGCAGGGTGGCACAGATACGCAGTATTTT.

The chain links TRBV18 to TRBJ2-7; D is perhaps TRBD2 (6 bases). This CDR3 contains 17 residues. Germline lookup yields CDR1 KGHSH and CDR2 LQKENI. V shed 2 bases and J shed 2 bases, with 19 bases lying between them. The CDR3 DNA reads TGTGCCAGCTCACCAAACAAGGACTACCCCTACCCCTACGAGCAGTACTTC. It specifies CASSPNKDYPYPYEQYF.

The chain uses TRBV27 and TRBJ2-7; possible D gene TRBD2, 6 bases. The length of the CDR3 is 13 residues. Trimming shortened V by 8 bases and J by 1 base, and 12 bases separated the two germline ends. Germline V gene lookup returns CDR1 MNHEY and CDR2 SMNVEV (reference sequence). The chain's CDR3 is CASAQGGSYEQYF. CDR3 sequence (DNA): TGTGCCAGCGCCCAAGGAGGGTCCTACGAGCAGTACTTC.

The table lists this clone with a count of one. This rearrangement joins TRBV30 to TRBJ1-3; unclear D gene. Trimming cost V 1 base and J 3 bases, with 7 bases left between them. The CDR3 spans 13 residues. Per germline, CDR1 GTSNPN and CDR2 SVGIG (reference sequence). In nucleotides, the CDR3 is TGTGCCTGGAGTGAAAACAATGGAAACACCATATATTTT. Its translation is CAWSENNGNTIYF.

The gene calls are TRBV6-5 and TRBJ1-6; D is perhaps TRBD1 (5 bases). The germline V gene has CDR1 MNHEY and CDR2 SVGAGI. The CDR3 sequence is 13 residues long. Trimming took 4 bases from V and 10 from J, leaving 11 bases between them. The chain's CDR3 is CASSWDGGSPLHF. DNA of the CDR3: TGTGCCAGCAGTTGGGACGGGGGATCACCCCTCCACTTT.

This sequence joins TRBV7-6 and TRBJ1-1; D is possibly TRBD1 (6 bases). Trimming cost V 5 bases and J 3 bases, with 13 bases left between them. In germline, CDR1 is SGHVS, CDR2 FNYEAQ. The CDR3 is 14 residues long. The CDR3 loop is CASSTRDTHTEAFF. The DNA of the CDR3 is TGTGCCAGCAGCACACGGGACACGCACACTGAAGCTTTCTTT.

The chain joins TRBV2 to TRBJ2-5; D is undetermined. Per the germline V gene, CDR1 is SNHLY and CDR2 is FYNNEI. V dropped 6 bases and J dropped 9 bases, with 17 bases sitting between them. The CDR3 consists of 13 residues. CDR3 DNA: TGTGCCAGCAGGAACCCCGAGTCCCGCGCCCAGTACTTC. Translating gives CASRNPESRAQYF.

The chain is built from TRBV11-1 and TRBJ2-3; D uncertain. Germline V gene lookup returns CDR1 SGHAT and CDR2 FQDESV (reference sequence). V lost 0 bases, J lost 3 bases, and 13 bases lay in between. This CDR3 is built from 16 residues. The CDR3 bases are TGTGCCAGCAGCTTAGCCGACTTTAAGCTTACAGATACGCAGTATTTT. The encoded protein is CASSLADFKLTDTQYF.

There are a few counts of this clone. The chain combines TRBV4-3 with TRBJ2-5; no clear D. With 0 bases removed from V and 1 base from J, the gap between germline ends came to 12 bases. CDR3 length: 16 residues. CDR1 is LGHNA, CDR2 YSLEER, per germline. CDR3 in amino acids: CASSQDWRTFQETQYF. The CDR3 DNA follows: TGCGCCAGCAGCCAAGATTGGAGAACATTCCAAGAGACCCAGTACTTC.